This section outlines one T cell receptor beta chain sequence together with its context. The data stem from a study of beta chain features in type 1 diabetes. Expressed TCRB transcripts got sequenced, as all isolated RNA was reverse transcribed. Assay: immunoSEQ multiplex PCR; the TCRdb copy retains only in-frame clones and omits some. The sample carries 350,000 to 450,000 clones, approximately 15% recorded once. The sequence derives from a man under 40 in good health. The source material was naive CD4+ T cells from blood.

As DNA, the CDR3 is TGTGCCCAGCCCGGCTACACCTTC. Amino acids: CAQPGYTF. V is TRBV5-4 and J is TRBJ1-2; D remains ambiguous. V lost 10 bases and J lost 8, with 6 bases in between. The CDR3 runs 8 residues. Germline loops: CDR1 SGHNT, CDR2 YYREEE (reference sequence).